The TCR beta chain described here comes from a study of blood T cell repertoires in COVID-19. In the study overall: T cells, B-cell-depleted T cells, or PBMCs supplied cDNA or gDNA.

Profiled with immunoSEQ multiplex PCR; TCRdb holds only in-frame clones, not every one. Among about 54,000 clones listed, about four fifths were seen once. CDR3 length: 14 amino acids. V lost 2 bases and J lost 0, with 8 bases in between. CDR1 is SGHTS, CDR2 YDEGEE, per germline. The V call is TRBV5-8, the J call TRBJ1-2, with D possibly being TRBD1 (6 bases). The TCR comes from an older woman with acute or convalescent COVID-19. Source material: peripheral blood. CDR3 in amino acids: CASSFWTANYGYTF. The CDR3 nucleotides are TGTGCCAGCAGCTTTTGGACAGCTAACTATGGCTACACCTTC.